The clone carrying this T cell receptor (beta chain) was detected only once. Its antigen remains unidentified. Per germline, CDR1 SGHNT and CDR2 YYREEE (reference sequence). The CDR3 is made up of 16 amino acids. V lost 3 bases to trimming and J lost 3 bases, with 15 bases between them. These data are taken from a study of T cell responses to AZD1222 COVID-19 vaccine. The method was immunoSEQ multiplex PCR; TCRdb's version includes in-frame clones alone and lacks a portion of them. There are roughly 100,000 clones in the sample; around 90% occur only once, and less than 4% lies in the top ten. Study-level findings and limits: There were repertoire samples only from the period after the peak T cell response.

Sample: peripheral blood, taken on day 0 of AZD1222 vaccination. This TCR was recovered from an adult in good health. The gene calls are TRBV5-4 and TRBJ1-4, with a weak D call TRBD1 (5 bases). The CDR3 spells CASSWAGTGANEKLFF. In DNA, the CDR3 is TGTGCCAGCAGCTGGGCAGGGACGGGGGCTAATGAAAAACTGTTTTTT.